The 18 T cell receptor beta chains in this list originate from one sample, sequenced in a study of CD8+ T cells in alopecia areata. Sequencing relied on a cDNA template that was reverse transcribed from extracted RNA. Profiling relied on immunoSEQ multiplex PCR, and the TCRdb table lists in-frame clones only, not all of them. The table lists 150,000 to 200,000 clones, 59% of them singletons. The sample consisted of CD4+ T cells sorted from blood, taken at week 0. These receptors originate from a human donor with alopecia areata.

The V call is TRBV7-9, the J call TRBJ2-7; 10 bases line up with TRBD1. Unmatched junction bases numbered 11, after V lost 5 bases and J lost 7 bases. There are 15 residues in the CDR3. Germline lookup yields CDR1 SEHNR and CDR2 FQNEAQ (reference sequence). The CDR3 DNA reads as TGTGCCAGCAGCAACCGGGACAGGGGATCGGGGGAGCAGTACTTC. Its translation: CASSNRDRGSGEQYF.

This clone was observed a single time. This chain joins TRBV4-1 and TRBJ1-3; D gene ambiguous. The CDR3 covers 16 residues. V dropped 1 base and J dropped 0 bases, with 10 bases sitting between them. CDR1 and CDR2 from the germline V gene are MGHRA and YSYEKL. The CDR3, as DNA: TGCGCCAGCAGCCAAGGTCGGATTTTCTCTGGAAACACCATATATTTT. Its protein product is CASSQGRIFSGNTIYF.

The chain combines TRBV15 with TRBJ2-7, with a weak D call TRBD1 (5 bases). The ends were cut back, 1 base at V and 4 bases at J, with 8 bases in the middle. This CDR3 has 13 residues. CDR1 and CDR2 from the germline V gene are LNHNV and YYDKDF (reference sequence). CDR3 region: CATSRATVYEQYF. CDR3 bases: TGTGCCACCAGCAGAGCGACAGTTTACGAGCAGTACTTC.

To note about this clone: At one of its ends the junction is not consistent with the germline gene, which may arise from a read error. The rearrangement links TRBV18 to TRBJ2-7, with TRBD1 matching 10 bases. This CDR3 contains 16 residues. The germline V gene encodes CDR1 KGHSH and CDR2 LQKENI. The CDR3 sequence: CASSPPGGQGVYELYF. CDR3 DNA: TGTGCCAGCTCACCGCCCGGTGGACAGGGGGTCTACGAGCTGTACTTC.

This clone has only a few counts. V is TRBV30 and J is TRBJ1-5; no definite D call. CDR3 length: 13 amino acids. The V gene lost 2 bases and the J gene lost 7 bases, with 12 bases spanning the gap. The germline V gene encodes CDR1 GTSNPN and CDR2 SVGIG (reference sequence). For the CDR3, the DNA is TGTGCCTGGAGTCGGAGCCCGGGCCAGCCCCAGCATTTT. It is translated as CAWSRSPGQPQHF.

The rearrangement uses TRBV2 and TRBJ2-7, with D hard to call. CDR1 and CDR2 from the germline V gene are SNHLY and FYNNEI. Trimming left V 3 bases short and J 5 bases short, with 8 bases between. This CDR3 region has 12 residues. CDR3 bases: TGTGCCAGCAGTGACGGGCAGCACGAGCAGTACTTC. Translated, it gives CASSDGQHEQYF. Filled out from reference TRBV2 and TRBJ2-7, the complete variable domain reads EPEVTQTPSHQVTQMGQEVILRCVPISNHLYFYWYRQILGQKVEFLVSFYNNEISEKSEIFDDQFSVERPDGSNFTLKIRSTKLEDSAMYFCASSDGQHEQYFGPGTRLTVT.

CDR3 loop: CASRELAGNTGELFF. The CDR3 DNA reads as TGTGCCAGCAGAGAACTAGCGGGGAACACCGGGGAGCTGTTTTTT. The chain uses TRBV6-5 and TRBJ2-2, with 9 bases that match TRBD2. This CDR3 has 15 amino acids. V shed 6 bases, J shed 1 base, and the junction held 3 bases outside the gene matches. CDR1 and CDR2 (germline): MNHEY, SVGAGI.

The chain carries TRBV7-8 and TRBJ1-6, with 10 bases lining up with TRBD1. The V gene end was trimmed by 4 bases and the J gene end by 9 bases; junction bases not matched to a gene: 6. The CDR3 sequence is 15 residues long. Germline CDR1 and CDR2: SGHVS and FQNEAQ. The chain's CDR3 is CASSSGQGVVSPLHF. CDR3 sequence (DNA): TGTGCCAGCAGCTCCGGACAGGGGGTGGTTTCACCCCTCCACTTT.

In this sample, this clone turned up a few times. The V gene is TRBV2, the J gene TRBJ1-1; D not resolved. Germline V gene sequence: CDR1 SNHLY, CDR2 FYNNEI. The CDR3 spans 12 residues. Trimming left V 7 bases short and J 1 base short, with 7 bases between. The CDR3 sequence: CASTTRNTEAFF. CDR3 coding DNA: TGTGCCAGCACCACAAGGAACACTGAAGCTTTCTTT.

The V gene is TRBV29-1, the J gene TRBJ1-5; the match to TRBD1 covers 7 bases. The J segment lost 6 bases and the V segment lost 7 bases, leaving 12 bases of the junction unmatched. This CDR3 is 14 amino acids long. CDR1 is SQVTM, CDR2 ANQGSEA, per germline. CDR3 nucleotide sequence: TGCAGCGCTACGTCCGGGACAGCAGGTCAGCCCCAGCATTTT. Translated, it gives CSATSGTAGQPQHF.

This clone has only one observation. The chain uses TRBV30 and TRBJ2-7; D uncertain. Germline values: CDR1 GTSNPN, CDR2 SVGIG (reference sequence). This CDR3 has 13 residues. The V gene lost 0 bases and the J gene lost 3 bases, with 9 bases spanning the gap. In DNA form, the CDR3 reads TGTGCCTGGAGTGTGGATGGGCTCTACGAGCAGTACTTC. This encodes CAWSVDGLYEQYF. Complete variable domain (other parts from reference TRBV30 and TRBJ2-7): SQTIHQWPATLVQPVGSPLSLECTVEGTSNPNLYWYRQAAGRGLQLLFYSVGIGQISSEVPQNLSASRPQDRQFILSSKKLLLSDSGFYLCAWSVDGLYEQYFGPGTRLTVT.

The rearrangement joins TRBV6-5 to TRBJ1-1; D call uncertain. The V end lost 6 bases, the J end lost 1 base, and 6 bases lay between the germline ends. CDR3 length: 12 residues. Germline CDR1 reads MNHEY; CDR2 reads SVGAGI. This chain's CDR3 is CASRDQNTEAFF. CDR3 sequence (DNA): TGTGCCAGCAGGGACCAGAACACTGAAGCTTTCTTT.

In its sample, this clone was seen a few times. In DNA form, the CDR3 reads TGTGCCAGTAGTACGCGACAGATGGGCACAGATACGCAGTATTTT. The encoded protein is CASSTRQMGTDTQYF. V usage is TRBV19 and J usage is TRBJ2-3; a possible D gene is TRBD1 (5 bases). CDR1 and CDR2 from the germline V gene are LNHDA and SQIVND (reference sequence). Trimming took off 4 bases at V and 1 base at J, with 12 bases between the two ends. CDR3 size: 15 residues.

The chain combines TRBV7-9 with TRBJ2-7; 13 bases align to TRBD2. Germline V gives CDR1 SEHNR, CDR2 FQNEAQ (reference sequence). The CDR3 runs 19 residues. V dropped 2 bases and J dropped 0; count of bases not matched to a gene: 10. CDR3: CASSLRLAGGLDPSYEQYF. The CDR3 nucleotides read TGTGCCAGCAGCTTAAGACTAGCGGGGGGCCTCGATCCCTCCTACGAGCAGTACTTC. Full variable domain (missing parts from reference TRBV7-9 and TRBJ2-7): DTGVSQNPRHKITKRGQNVTFRCDPISEHNRLYWYRQTLGQGPEFLTYFQNEAQLEKSRLLSDRFSAERPKGSFSTLEIQRTEQGDSAMYLCASSLRLAGGLDPSYEQYFGPGTRLTVT.

The chain has TRBV14 and TRBJ1-1; D is uncertain. Trimming stripped 4 bases from V and 1 base from J, with 7 bases between. CDR3 length equals 13 residues. The germline gives CDR1 SGHDN, CDR2 FVKESK. DNA for the CDR3: TGTGCCAGCAGCCTTGGGAGGAACACTGAAGCTTTCTTT. Translated: CASSLGRNTEAFF.

This clone was seen just once. The V and J genes are TRBV5-1 and TRBJ1-4; TRBD1 agrees at 8 bases. CDR1 is SGHRS, CDR2 YFSETQ, per germline. V trimming: 1 base; J trimming: 3 bases; junction bases outside the gene matches: 5. CDR3 length equals 16 residues. As DNA, the CDR3 is TGCGCCAGCAGCTTGCAGGGGGCGAGGTCTAATGAAAAACTGTTTTTT. It translates to CASSLQGARSNEKLFF.

The V call is TRBV5-4, the J call TRBJ1-2, with 8 bases lining up with TRBD1. The CDR3 has 13 residues. Germline V gene lookup returns CDR1 SGHNT and CDR2 YYREEE (reference sequence). V gave up 2 bases and J gave up 8 bases; unmatched junction bases: 5. The CDR3 is CASSFQGARGYTF. For the CDR3, the DNA is TGTGCCAGCAGCTTCCAGGGGGCCCGGGGCTACACCTTC.

This sequence joins TRBV5-6 and TRBJ2-1; 7 bases are a match to TRBD1. With 0 bases clipped from V and 15 bases from J, the junction kept 6 bases outside the gene matches. Looked up from germline, CDR1 is SGHDT and CDR2 is YYEEEE. The length of the CDR3 is 12 residues. CDR3 amino acids: CASSLDTGVAFF. CDR3 bases: TGTGCCAGCAGCTTGGATACAGGGGTGGCGTTCTTC.